This T cell receptor (beta chain) was retrieved from a study of blood T cell repertoires in COVID-19. CDR3 length equals 14 residues. Unmatched junction bases numbered 5, after V lost 4 bases and J lost 3 bases. Per the germline V gene, CDR1 is SGHRS and CDR2 is YFSETQ. Per the study methods: Quantification of nucleated cells was approximated via reference gene primer amplification. Assay: immunoSEQ multiplex PCR; the TCRdb copy retains only in-frame clones and omits some. V and J calls plus clone size are reproduced from that table; the DNA served to infer D and trimming. The sample has fewer than 300,000 clones, 88% seen once.

The sample comprised peripheral blood. The sequence was collected from a woman in her 40s who had recovered from COVID-19. J is TRBJ2-7 and V is TRBV5-1; 9 bases match TRBD2. CDR3 region: CASSPRTSDYEQYF. The CDR3 DNA reads as TGCGCCAGCAGCCCCCGGACTAGCGACTACGAGCAGTACTTC.